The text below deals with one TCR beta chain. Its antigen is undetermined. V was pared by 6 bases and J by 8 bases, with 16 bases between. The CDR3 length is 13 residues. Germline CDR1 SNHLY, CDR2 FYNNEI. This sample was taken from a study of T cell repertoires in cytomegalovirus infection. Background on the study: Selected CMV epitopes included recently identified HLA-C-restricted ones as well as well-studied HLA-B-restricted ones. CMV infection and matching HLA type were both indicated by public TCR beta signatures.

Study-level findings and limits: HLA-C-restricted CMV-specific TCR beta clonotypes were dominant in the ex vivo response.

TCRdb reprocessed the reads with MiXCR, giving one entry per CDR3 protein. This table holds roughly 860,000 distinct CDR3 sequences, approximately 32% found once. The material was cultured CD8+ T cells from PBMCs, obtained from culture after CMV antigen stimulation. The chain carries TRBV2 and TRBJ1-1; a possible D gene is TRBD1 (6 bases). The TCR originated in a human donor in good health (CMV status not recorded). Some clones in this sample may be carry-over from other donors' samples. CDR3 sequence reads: CASSEMAGAEAFF. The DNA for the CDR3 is TGTGCCAGCAGCGAGATGGCAGGGGCGGAAGCTTTCTTT.